The sequence of this T cell receptor (beta chain) was determined in a study of cytomegalovirus exposure and HLA in healthy donors. Profiling relied on immunoSEQ multiplex PCR, and the TCRdb table lists in-frame clones only, not all of them. The sample lists about 360,000 clones; more than 80% were seen once. Donors came from a validation cohort of about 120 subjects, distinct from the first 666-subject cohort. Only one count was recorded for this clone. Its specificity is unknown. The germline V gene encodes CDR1 SGDLS and CDR2 YYNGEE. This CDR3 comprises 15 residues. V shed 0 bases and J shed 5 bases, with 14 bases lying between them. General study results and limits: According to a later analysis, TCR clusters from the first cohort tended to co-occur in the 110 or so validation repertoires. Cytomegalovirus-associated TCR beta chains were listed, numbering 150 to 200. High specificity and sensitivity for cytomegalovirus status were reported for the classifier.

This TCR was recovered from a young woman in good health and CMV-seronegative. The sequencing sample was made of PBMCs. V and J are TRBV9 and TRBJ1-1, with no clear D. The CDR3 DNA reads as TGTGCCAGCAGCGTAGGGCCTCAGGTGGGTACTGAAGCTTTCTTT. Translating gives CASSVGPQVGTEAFF.